This T cell receptor beta chain was sequenced in a study of T cells in women clearing cervical HPV infection. Here immunoSEQ multiplex PCR was the method, and the copy in TCRdb shows in-frame clones only, minus some. The data include approximately 41,000 clones; the top ten clones carry 7.6%. The sequenced sample consisted of blood buffy coat. This TCR came from a woman aged 18 to 75 with a cervical HPV16 infection that either progressed to CIN3+ or cleared (not recorded which).

CDR3 sequence reads: CASSYNRDNEQFF. CDR3 DNA (partial): TGTGCCAGCAGCTACAACAGGGACAATGAG. V and J are TRBV5-4 and TRBJ2-1, with D perhaps matching TRBD1 (6 bases). From the germline J gene comes the end of the CDR3, since the read stops 3 residues before it. Trimming left V 3 bases short and J 5 bases short, with 9 bases between. CDR3 length: 13 amino acids. Germline-derived CDR1 and CDR2 are SGHNT and YYREEE (reference sequence). The whole variable domain, remainder taken from reference TRBV5-4 and TRBJ2-1, is ETGVTQSPTHLIKTRGQQVTLRCSSQSGHNTVSWYQQALGQGPQFIFQYYREEENGRGNFPPRFSGLQFPNYSSELNVNALELDDSALYLCASSYNRDNEQFFGPGTRLTVL.